The 24 T cell receptor beta chains given below trace back to one sample, sequenced in a study of glioma-infiltrating T cells. Amplification of TCR alpha and beta CDR3 regions from RNA used iRepertoire nested multiplex PCR. MiXCR, run by TCRdb on the multiplex PCR reads, gives a single entry per CDR3 protein. The repertoire holds over 15,000 distinct CDR3 sequences, with 58% as singletons. What was sequenced was glioma tissue, nonneoplastic brain tissue, or PBMCs (not recorded which). These receptors were collected from a human donor with low-grade glioma or glioblastoma, undergoing nonglioma brain surgery, or in good health (not recorded which).

To note about this clonotype: A read error may explain this, as a much larger clone is one base away. The J gene is TRBJ1-5, the V gene TRBV19; the D is unclear. The CDR3 contains 14 residues. Germline assignment: CDR1 LNHDA and CDR2 SQIVND (reference sequence). Written as DNA, the CDR3 is TGTGACAGTAGTATAGTCCCCCTCAATCAGCCCCAGCATTTT. Its protein product is CDSSIVPLNQPQHF.

The rearrangement links TRBV6-2 or TRBV6-3 to TRBJ2-3, with TRBD2 identical over 13 bases. V shed 0 bases and J 3 bases; nucleotides not matched to a gene: 3. The CDR3 has 17 residues. Germline V gene sequence: CDR1 MNHEY, CDR2 SVGEGT. Here the CDR3 DNA reads TGTGCCAGCAGTTACTCTTTACTAGCGGGAGGGACAGATACGCAGTATTTT. This translates into CASSYSLLAGGTDTQYF.

This clonotype is judged medium-sized. V usage is TRBV27 and J usage is TRBJ1-5, with D uncertain. V lost 2 bases and J 7 bases, leaving 18 bases between the germline ends. The length of the CDR3 is 16 residues. The germline CDR1 and CDR2 sequences are MNHEY and SMNVEV (reference sequence). In nucleotides, the CDR3 is TGTGCCAGCAGTTTAGGTGGGCCGGGTTTGGGGCAGCCCCAGCATTTT. It translates to CASSLGGPGLGQPQHF.

This clonotype was recorded a few times. The CDR3 bases are TGCGCCAGCAGCCAAGTGGGCAGGGGCGAGACCGGGGAGCTGTTTTTT. Translated, it gives CASSQVGRGETGELFF. This chain links TRBV4-3 with TRBJ2-2; D is possibly TRBD1 (6 bases). The CDR3 runs to 16 residues. Germline V gene data show CDR1 as LGHNA and CDR2 as YSLEER. Trimming removed 1 base at V and 5 bases at J, with 14 bases between.

This clonotype has only one observation. V gene TRBV28 combines with J gene TRBJ2-4; tentatively, D is TRBD1 (6 bases). V lost 5 bases and J lost 4, with 15 bases in between. The CDR3 sequence is 15 residues long. Germline V lookup: CDR1 MDHEN, CDR2 SYDVKM. The CDR3 loop reads CASSHRTAPKNIQYF. CDR3 DNA sequence: TGTGCCAGCAGTCACCGGACAGCCCCAAAAAACATTCAGTACTTC. The variable domain in full, with the rest retrieved from reference TRBV28 and TRBJ2-4, is DVKVTQSSRYLVKRTGEKVFLECVQDMDHENMFWYRQDPGLGLRLIYFSYDVKMKEKGDIPEGYSVSREKKERFSLILESASTNQTSMYLCASSHRTAPKNIQYFGAGTRLSVL.

J is TRBJ2-1 and V is TRBV20-1; D gene uncertain. This CDR3 has 18 residues. The germline gives CDR1 DFQATT, CDR2 SNEGSKA (reference sequence). V lost 0 bases to trimming and J lost 0 bases, with 18 bases between them. The DNA of the CDR3 is TGCAGTGCTAGAGATAACAGACCAGTGAGAAGCTCCTACAATGAGCAGTTCTTC. Translating it yields CSARDNRPVRSSYNEQFF.

This chain links TRBV18 with TRBJ2-1; the D is unclear. Germline values: CDR1 KGHSH, CDR2 LQKENI. Trimming shortened V by 0 bases and J by 3 bases, and 6 bases separated the two germline ends. CDR3 length: 14 residues. CDR3 in amino acids: CASSPPASYNEQFF. The CDR3, as DNA: TGTGCCAGCTCACCACCGGCCAGCTACAATGAGCAGTTCTTC.

The J gene is TRBJ1-2, the V gene TRBV28; D may be TRBD1 (5 bases). The germline V gene encodes CDR1 MDHEN and CDR2 SYDVKM. The CDR3 loop spans 14 amino acids. Trimming took off 2 bases at V and 4 bases at J, with 11 bases between the two ends. CDR3 protein: CASSLTPGSYGYTF. The CDR3 nucleotides read TGTGCCAGCAGTTTAACCCCAGGGTCCTATGGCTACACCTTC.

The chain links TRBV6-1 to TRBJ2-7, with 8 positions matching TRBD2. The CDR3 is 15 residues long. Germline CDR1 reads MNHNS; CDR2 reads SASEGT. J lost 2 bases, V lost 5 bases, and 8 bases had no gene match. The CDR3, as DNA: TGTGCCAGCAGTTGGACTAGCCGGAGCCCCTACGAGCAGTACTTC. Protein: CASSWTSRSPYEQYF.

The chain is built from TRBV7-6 and TRBJ2-3; TRBD2 agrees at 8 bases. Germline values: CDR1 SGHVS, CDR2 FNYEAQ. After removal of 5 bases from V and 1 base from J, the junction contained 8 bases not matched to a gene. The CDR3 loop spans 16 amino acids. The CDR3 loop reads CASSLLAGSGTDTQYF. In DNA, the CDR3 is TGTGCCAGCAGCCTATTAGCGGGATCCGGCACAGATACGCAGTATTTT.

The chain is built from TRBV20-1 and TRBJ2-7; D gene uncertain. Per the germline V gene, CDR1 is DFQATT and CDR2 is SNEGSKA (reference sequence). V gave up 5 bases and J gave up 2 bases, with 19 bases separating them. This CDR3 region has 15 residues. This CDR3 reads CSALRRVDFPYEQYF. In DNA form, the CDR3 reads TGCAGTGCTCTTCGAAGGGTTGACTTTCCCTACGAGCAGTACTTC.

The CDR3: CASSERQGGDTQYF. DNA of the CDR3: TGTGCCAGCAGCGAGAGACAGGGAGGAGATACGCAGTATTTT. This sequence joins TRBV5-4 and TRBJ2-3, with a tentative D call TRBD1 (7 bases). This CDR3 contains 14 residues. In germline, CDR1 is SGHNT, CDR2 YYREEE (reference sequence). Trimming left V 4 bases short and J 5 bases short, with 14 bases between.

This sequence joins TRBV6-1 and TRBJ1-2, with unresolved D. The V end lost 1 base, the J end lost 4 bases, and 16 bases lay between the germline ends. CDR3 size: 16 residues. Germline values: CDR1 MNHNS, CDR2 SASEGT. CDR3 residues: CASSEGVPMMGYGYTF. The DNA of the CDR3 is TGTGCCAGCAGTGAAGGGGTCCCGATGATGGGCTATGGCTACACCTTC.

This clonotype was seen repeatedly, ten times or more. V usage is TRBV29-1 and J usage is TRBJ2-1; TRBD2 agrees at 9 bases. Germline trimming cut 5 bases from V and 6 bases from J; bases unmatched to any gene: 8. The CDR3 has 14 residues. CDR1 and CDR2 (germline): SQVTM, ANQGSEA. In DNA form, the CDR3 reads TGCAGCGTTTCCATAGCGGGAGCTCGCAATGAGCAGTTCTTC. Encoded protein: CSVSIAGARNEQFF.

The J gene is TRBJ2-3, the V gene TRBV6-2 or TRBV6-3, with 8 bases that match TRBD2. The germline V gene has CDR1 MNHEY and CDR2 SVGEGT. This CDR3 has 14 amino acids. V dropped 4 bases and J dropped 4; count of bases not matched to a gene: 4. CDR3 in amino acids: CASSLTSDPDTQYF. The CDR3 DNA reads as TGTGCCAGCAGTTTGACTAGCGATCCAGATACGCAGTATTTT.

V is TRBV4-1 and J is TRBJ1-1; the D is unclear. The CDR3 spans 16 residues. Trimming stripped 0 bases from V and 1 base from J, with 12 bases between. Germline assignment: CDR1 MGHRA and CDR2 YSYEKL. The CDR3 here is CASSQDRWPKNTEAFF. The CDR3 DNA follows: TGCGCCAGCAGCCAAGATCGATGGCCGAAGAACACTGAAGCTTTCTTT.

The rearrangement uses TRBV27 and TRBJ1-1; D remains ambiguous. Germline CDR1 and CDR2: MNHEY and SMNVEV (reference sequence). CDR3 length equals 14 residues. With 2 bases removed from V and 1 base from J, the gap between germline ends came to 8 bases. The CDR3, as DNA: TGTGCCAGCAGTTTAAAGAGTGGGAACACTGAAGCTTTCTTT. Amino acids: CASSLKSGNTEAFF.

The chain is built from TRBV6-6 and TRBJ1-5, with 10 bases that match TRBD1. There are 15 residues in the CDR3. The germline CDR1 and CDR2 sequences are MNHNY and SVGAGI (reference sequence). After removal of 2 bases from V and 4 bases from J, the junction contained 2 bases not matched to a gene. CDR3 nucleotide sequence: TGTGCCAGCAGTTACCCGGGACAGGGGAATCAGCCCCAGCATTTT. Its translation is CASSYPGQGNQPQHF.

V is TRBV5-1 and J is TRBJ2-7; 13 nucleotides agree with TRBD2. The CDR3 has 15 amino acids. V gave up 5 bases and J gave up 5 bases; unmatched junction bases: 7. Germline CDR1 SGHRS, CDR2 YFSETQ. The CDR3 nucleotides are TGCGCCAGCAGTCTTACTAGCGGGGGGGCCAACGAGCAGTACTTC. Translating it yields CASSLTSGGANEQYF.

The chain links TRBV4-1 to TRBJ2-1, with D maybe TRBD2 (6 bases). Deletions cut 0 bases from V and 4 bases from J, with 19 bases between. CDR1 is MGHRA and CDR2 is YSYEKL in the germline V gene. CDR3 length equals 18 residues. The DNA of the CDR3 is TGCGCCAGCAGCCAAGATCGGGGAGGCGTGAGGAGGTACAATGAGCAGTTCTTC. Translated, it gives CASSQDRGGVRRYNEQFF.

The gene calls are TRBV20-1 and TRBJ1-5; D remains unclear. V lost 1 base and J lost 3, with 13 bases in between. The germline gives CDR1 DFQATT, CDR2 SNEGSKA (reference sequence). This CDR3 has 15 residues. CDR3 in DNA: TGCAGTGCTAGAGCCAAGGACTATATCAATCAGCCCCAGCATTTT. Amino acids: CSARAKDYINQPQHF.

J is TRBJ1-1 and V is TRBV6-1; D possibly corresponds to TRBD1 (5 bases). Germline CDR1 reads MNHNS; CDR2 reads SASEGT. The CDR3 runs to 15 residues. Trimming stripped 5 bases from V and 4 bases from J, with 17 bases between. The CDR3 loop is CASSKGSQQTTEAFF. In DNA, the CDR3 is TGTGCCAGCAGTAAGGGGAGTCAGCAGACCACTGAAGCTTTCTTT.

This chain joins TRBV29-1 and TRBJ1-4; 9 bases align to TRBD1. Germline-derived CDR1 and CDR2 are SQVTM and ANQGSEA. There are 14 residues in the CDR3. With V trimmed by 6 bases and J by 7 bases, 9 bases remained unmatched. The CDR3: CSVSSGTGSEKLFF. The CDR3, as DNA: TGCAGCGTCTCCTCCGGGACAGGGTCTGAAAAACTGTTTTTT.

J is TRBJ1-1 and V is TRBV7-2; D possibly corresponds to TRBD1 (6 bases). The CDR3 covers 13 residues. V was pared by 6 bases and J by 1 base, with 9 bases between. Germline V gives CDR1 SGHTA, CDR2 FQGNSA. The CDR3 DNA is TGTGCCAGCAGACTGACAGGGAACACTGAAGCTTTCTTT. Protein sequence: CASRLTGNTEAFF.